These T cell receptor beta chains were read from a single sample in a study of T cells after yellow fever vaccination. TCRdb recomputed calls from the 5' RACE reads with MiXCR, one row per CDR3 protein. This sample has about 350,000 distinct CDR3 sequences; approximately 13% occur once, and the top ten carry roughly 3.1%. This specimen consisted of CD4+ T cells sorted from PBMCs, obtained 15 days after the yellow fever booster vaccination. All receptors come from a man younger than 35 who received the YFV17D yellow fever vaccine. Both conserved end residues are part of each CDR3. The D gene is left open where the match is weak. Expanded clones are given a class, and other clones once, few, many or no size at all.

v_call,j_call,d_call,clone_size,cdr3_nt,cdr3_aa
TRBV5-1,TRBJ2-7,-,many,TGCGCCAGCAGCTTGATCGCTTTTCAGGACTACGAGCAGTACTTC,CASSLIAFQDYEQYF
TRBV5-1,TRBJ1-5,TRBD1,few,TGCGCCAGCAGCTCGGGACAGATCAATCAGCCCCAGCATTTT,CASSSGQINQPQHF
TRBV5-1,TRBJ1-2,TRBD1,few,TGCGCCAGCAGAGACGAATACAGGGGGACGGGGCCTAACTATGGCTACACCTTC,CASRDEYRGTGPNYGYTF
TRBV10-3,TRBJ2-7,-,-,TGTGCCATCAGTGCAGGGATGTACGAGCAGTACTTC,CAISAGMYEQYF
TRBV28,TRBJ1-6,-,few,TGTGCCAGCAGTTCGACTATCCAGGGTTCACCCCTCCACTTT,CASSSTIQGSPLHF
TRBV30,TRBJ2-1,TRBD2,few,TGTGCCTGGGGGAAGTTAGCGGGGCCCCACAATGAGCAGTTCTTC,CAWGKLAGPHNEQFF
TRBV11-2,TRBJ1-2,-,few,TGTGCCAGCAGTCAAGACGGACTCTATGGCTACACCTTC,CASSQDGLYGYTF
TRBV20-1,TRBJ2-3,TRBD2,few,TGCAGTCCCGGGGGGGCGGGAGATACGCAGTATTTT,CSPGGAGDTQYF
TRBV7-2,TRBJ2-7,-,once,TGTGCCAGCAGCCCGCTGCTAGGCCGCTACGAGCAGTACTTC,CASSPLLGRYEQYF
TRBV7-9,TRBJ1-2,-,-,TGTGCCAGCAGCTTGGGGGCCCCCTTGTTGGAGGGTGGCTACACCTTC,CASSLGAPLLEGGYTF
TRBV29-1,TRBJ1-1,-,once,TGCAGCGTTGAAGGCCCCTTCTGGGAGGAAGCTTTCTTT,CSVEGPFWEEAFF
TRBV12-3/TRBV12-4,TRBJ1-2,-,few,TGTGCCAGCAGCAAGAGAGGGCAGGGTGGCTATGGCTACACCTTC,CASSKRGQGGYGYTF